The clone carrying this TCR beta chain was detected a few times. Its antigen remains unknown. These data come from a study of T cells in Graves' hyperthyroidism and ophthalmopathy. Study-wide findings and caveats: Most thyroid clonotypes with frequency above 0.001 were detected in blood.

RNA transcripts served as the template for amplifying TCR beta CDR3 regions. HTBI primers were used for first-round RT-PCR of the TCR CDR3. TCRdb passed the multiplex PCR reads through MiXCR, listing each CDR3 protein once. The data contain around 560,000 distinct CDR3 sequences, 15% to 20% of them singletons. In germline, CDR1 is LGHNT, CDR2 FRNRAP. V was pared by 5 bases and J by 2 bases, with 14 bases between. There are 15 residues in the CDR3. The chain has TRBV12-5 and TRBJ2-3; TRBD2 might be the D (6 bases). The source of this sequence is a woman younger than 30 with Graves' hyperthyroidism. Specimen: blood. CDR3 loop: CASGPATSPTDTQYF. The CDR3 bases are TGTGCTAGTGGTCCGGCCACTAGCCCCACAGATACGCAGTATTTT.